One sample yielded the 28 T cell receptor beta chains listed below, sequenced in a study of shared clonotypes between healthy human individuals. The assay was immunoSEQ multiplex PCR, and TCRdb's table has in-frame clones only and misses some. This sample has approximately 180,000 clones, with around 93% found just once. The sample consisted of naive CD4+ T cells sorted from blood. Subset indicated: CD45RA+ positively selected. These receptors all come from a woman aged 25 to 45 in good health.

The chain joins TRBV27 to TRBJ2-7; D is ambiguous. Trimming pared 6 bases from V and 5 bases from J, leaving 14 bases between. The CDR3 spans 13 residues. CDR1 MNHEY and CDR2 SMNVEV come from the germline V gene (reference sequence). The CDR3 DNA is TGTGCCAGCAGGTCAACGGAAAGAAACGAGCAGTACTTC. Protein product: CASRSTERNEQYF.

The chain employs TRBV7-3 and TRBJ2-3; 8 bases are a match to TRBD2. The germline gives CDR1 SGHTA, CDR2 FQGTGA. V gave up 6 bases and J gave up 2 bases; unmatched junction bases: 7. This CDR3 has 15 residues. The CDR3 sequence is CASRGLGTPTDTQYF. Here the CDR3 DNA reads TGTGCCAGCAGGGGACTAGGAACCCCCACAGATACGCAGTATTTT.

The chain uses TRBV7-3 and TRBJ2-3; perhaps TRBD1 as D (5 bases). CDR3 length: 16 residues. Germline V gene lookup returns CDR1 SGHTA and CDR2 FQGTGA. Trimming removed 2 bases from V and 2 bases from J, with 14 bases in between. The CDR3 sequence is CASSLGASHFTDTQYF. The DNA for the CDR3 is TGTGCCAGCAGCTTAGGGGCCAGTCACTTCACAGATACGCAGTATTTT.

The chain combines TRBV4-2 with TRBJ2-3; D might be TRBD1 or TRBD2, each matching 5 bases. Germline CDR1 reads LGHNA; CDR2 reads YNFKEQ. CDR3 length: 17 amino acids. Deletions cut 2 bases from V and 5 bases from J, with 20 bases between. CDR3 in DNA: TGTGCCAGCAGCCAAATGGGGCTGACGGGGTGGTTAGATACGCAGTATTTT. This encodes CASSQMGLTGWLDTQYF.

The chain joins TRBV2 to TRBJ2-7; 8 bases line up with TRBD2. Unmatched junction bases numbered 4, after V lost 3 bases and J lost 0 bases. Germline V lookup: CDR1 SNHLY, CDR2 FYNNEI. The length of the CDR3 is 15 residues. This CDR3 is CASSEAGTSSYEQYF. In DNA form, the CDR3 reads TGTGCCAGCAGTGAGGCAGGGACTAGCTCCTACGAGCAGTACTTC.

The rearrangement joins TRBV18 to TRBJ2-5; D remains unclear. V was cut by 6 bases and J by 3 bases, with 11 bases left in between. The CDR3 is 13 residues long. Germline CDR1 and CDR2: KGHSH and LQKENI. CDR3 region: CASSQASEETQYF. The CDR3 DNA is TGTGCCAGCTCCCAGGCGTCAGAAGAGACCCAGTACTTC.

V and J are TRBV5-1 and TRBJ2-7, with D tentatively TRBD2 (5 bases). CDR1 and CDR2 from the germline V gene are SGHRS and YFSETQ. CDR3 length equals 14 residues. With 0 bases removed from V and 3 bases from J, the gap between germline ends came to 10 bases. The CDR3 reads CASSLAGIIYEQYF. In DNA form, the CDR3 reads TGCGCCAGCAGCTTGGCCGGGATCATCTACGAGCAGTACTTC.

The chain recombines TRBV9 with TRBJ2-3, with D perhaps matching TRBD2 (6 bases). CDR1 and CDR2 from the germline V gene are SGDLS and YYNGEE. V was trimmed by 0 bases and J by 1 base, leaving 18 bases between them. The CDR3 covers 18 residues. CDR3 in amino acids: CASSVGTTRLTGTDTQYF. DNA for the CDR3: TGTGCCAGCAGCGTAGGGACTACCCGCCTAACGGGCACAGATACGCAGTATTTT.

The chain has TRBV6-5 and TRBJ1-1; tentatively, D is TRBD1 (6 bases). V shed 7 bases and J shed 1 base, with 10 bases lying between them. The germline V gene has CDR1 MNHEY and CDR2 SVGAGI. The length of the CDR3 is 13 residues. In nucleotides, the CDR3 is TGTGCCAGCACCCAACAGGGGAACACTGAAGCTTTCTTT. It codes for CASTQQGNTEAFF.

This clone was seen only once. V is TRBV4-1 and J is TRBJ2-2; tentatively, D is TRBD2 (5 bases). The V end lost 6 bases, the J end lost 7 bases, and 9 bases lay between the germline ends. The CDR3 length is 12 residues. Germline loops: CDR1 MGHRA, CDR2 YSYEKL. The DNA for the CDR3 is TGCGCCAGCAGGAACGAGGGCGGGGAGCTGTTTTTT. Its translation: CASRNEGGELFF.

The genes are TRBV30 and TRBJ2-7; the D call may be TRBD1 or TRBD2 (6 bases each). The CDR3 is made up of 13 amino acids. Germline V CDR1 and CDR2: GTSNPN, SVGIG (reference sequence). V shed 2 bases and J shed 5 bases, with 13 bases lying between them. The CDR3 DNA reads as TGTGCCTGGAGTAGGGGGGCCCCAGACGAGCAGTACTTC. Protein product: CAWSRGAPDEQYF.

The chain joins TRBV5-1 to TRBJ1-2; D may be TRBD1 (6 bases). The germline V and J ends were trimmed by 4 bases and 7 bases, with 11 bases remaining between them. CDR1 and CDR2 (germline): SGHRS, YFSETQ. This CDR3 spans 12 amino acids. CDR3 nucleotide sequence: TGCGCCAGCAGCCCGGACAGCCGTGGCTACACCTTC. Its translation is CASSPDSRGYTF.

The V call is TRBV5-1, the J call TRBJ2-2; D gene unclear. Trimming removed 0 bases from V and 1 base from J, with 10 bases in between. This CDR3 has 16 residues. Germline CDR1 is SGHRS and CDR2 is YFSETQ. The CDR3, as DNA: TGCGCCAGCAGCTTGGACTGGACCAGGAACACCGGGGAGCTGTTTTTT. Residues: CASSLDWTRNTGELFF. Based on the CDR3 plus reference TRBV5-1 and TRBJ2-2, the full variable domain is KAGVTQTPRYLIKTRGQQVTLSCSPISGHRSVSWYQQTPGQGLQFLFEYFSETQRNKGNFPGRFSGRQFSNSRSEMNVSTLELGDSALYLCASSLDWTRNTGELFFGEGSRLTVL.

The chain carries TRBV19 and TRBJ2-7; 8 bases are a match to TRBD2. Unmatched junction bases numbered 14, after V lost 5 bases and J lost 5 bases. This CDR3 has 16 amino acids. Germline CDR1 is LNHDA and CDR2 is SQIVND (reference sequence). CDR3 in DNA: TGTGCCAGTAGTTCAGGTTACCGCGGGAGGTTCCACGAGCAGTACTTC. Residues: CASSSGYRGRFHEQYF.

The DNA of the CDR3 is TGTGCCAGCAGCCCCCCCGGGTCTGTTGCAACTAATGAAAAACTGTTTTTT. Protein sequence: CASSPPGSVATNEKLFF. J is TRBJ1-4 and V is TRBV11-2; D is ambiguous. V lost 5 bases and J lost 0, with 16 bases in between. The CDR3 is 17 amino acids. CDR1 is SGHAT, CDR2 FQNNGV, per germline. The full variable domain, its missing parts supplied by reference TRBV11-2 and TRBJ1-4, is EAGVAQSPRYKIIEKRQSVAFWCNPISGHATLYWYQQILGQGPKLLIQFQNNGVVDDSQLPKDRFSAERLKGVDSTLKIQPAKLEDSAVYLCASSPPGSVATNEKLFFGSGTQLSVL.

V usage is TRBV5-4 and J usage is TRBJ1-2; D is uncertain. V lost 4 bases and J lost 6, with 13 bases in between. CDR1 SGHNT and CDR2 YYREEE come from the germline V gene (reference sequence). The CDR3 has 13 residues. This CDR3 reads CASSPDWGDGYTF. DNA for the CDR3: TGTGCCAGCAGCCCGGATTGGGGAGATGGCTACACCTTC.

There are a few counts of this clone. This chain connects TRBV18 to TRBJ1-4, with D hard to call. V lost 3 bases and J 6 bases, leaving 5 bases between the germline ends. The CDR3 runs to 12 residues. CDR1 is KGHSH, CDR2 LQKENI, per germline. CDR3 nucleotides: TGTGCCAGCTCACCGGCAGATGAAAAACTGTTTTTT. This sequence encodes CASSPADEKLFF.

The chain employs TRBV2 and TRBJ1-1; 9 nucleotides agree with TRBD1. The CDR3 loop spans 15 amino acids. Germline trimming cut 4 bases from V and 2 bases from J; bases unmatched to any gene: 5. The germline CDR1 and CDR2 sequences are SNHLY and FYNNEI. DNA for the CDR3: TGTGCCAGCAGTGGGCCGGGACAGGGAAACACTGAAGCTTTCTTT. Translation gives CASSGPGQGNTEAFF.

This chain connects TRBV28 to TRBJ2-7; D call uncertain. CDR3 length: 14 amino acids. The V end lost 7 bases, the J end lost 3 bases, and 16 bases lay between the germline ends. Germline-derived CDR1 and CDR2 are MDHEN and SYDVKM. The CDR3 sequence is CASNVYPADYEQYF. The CDR3, as DNA: TGTGCCAGCAACGTCTACCCGGCGGACTACGAGCAGTACTTC.

The gene calls are TRBV28 and TRBJ1-5; a possible D gene is TRBD1 (6 bases). This CDR3 region has 14 residues. Germline CDR1 reads MDHEN; CDR2 reads SYDVKM. The V gene lost 7 bases and the J gene lost 7 bases, with 17 bases spanning the gap. CDR3 bases: TGTGCCAGCACCCCGAATGGGGGCCGGCAGCCCCAGCATTTT. Protein: CASTPNGGRQPQHF.

The V and J genes are TRBV7-9 and TRBJ2-2; D is ambiguous. This CDR3 is built from 16 residues. V lost 3 bases to trimming and J lost 0 bases, with 11 bases between them. Germline CDR1 reads SEHNR; CDR2 reads FQNEAQ (reference sequence). The CDR3 here is CASSFSLLANTGELFF. DNA of the CDR3: TGTGCCAGCAGCTTTTCCCTGCTCGCGAACACCGGGGAGCTGTTTTTT. Supplemented by reference TRBV7-9 and TRBJ2-2, the full variable domain reads DTGVSQNPRHKITKRGQNVTFRCDPISEHNRLYWYRQTLGQGPEFLTYFQNEAQLEKSRLLSDRFSAERPKGSFSTLEIQRTEQGDSAMYLCASSFSLLANTGELFFGEGSRLTVL.

The chain joins TRBV7-9 to TRBJ2-7, with TRBD2 matching over 7 bases. The CDR3 consists of 16 residues. The V and J ends lost 0 bases and 7 bases, in that order; junction bases with no gene match: 12. CDR1 and CDR2 from the germline V gene are SEHNR and FQNEAQ (reference sequence). CDR3 sequence reads: CASSLAGVRGDYEQYF. The CDR3 nucleotides read TGTGCCAGCAGCTTAGCGGGGGTTCGCGGGGACTATGAGCAGTACTTC.

This chain joins TRBV19 and TRBJ2-2; 9 bases are a match to TRBD1. Germline V gene lookup returns CDR1 LNHDA and CDR2 SQIVND (reference sequence). V gave up 8 bases and J gave up 3 bases; unmatched junction bases: 4. This CDR3 is 14 amino acids long. The CDR3 loop reads CASYRGPDTGELFF. The CDR3 region has the DNA TGTGCCAGTTACAGGGGGCCGGACACCGGGGAGCTGTTTTTT.

This clone has a single count. V and J are TRBV19 and TRBJ2-2; 8 bases fit TRBD1. CDR3 length: 16 residues. Germline V gene lookup returns CDR1 LNHDA and CDR2 SQIVND (reference sequence). V shed 3 bases, J shed 6 bases, and the junction held 9 bases outside the gene matches. CDR3 in amino acids: CASSISDRVGAGELFF. The CDR3 nucleotides read TGTGCCAGTAGTATTTCGGACAGGGTGGGGGCCGGGGAGCTGTTTTTT.

The chain carries TRBV18 and TRBJ2-7; 10 bases map to TRBD2. The germline V gene encodes CDR1 KGHSH and CDR2 LQKENI. Trimming at V came to 3 bases and at J to 4 bases, leaving 9 bases not matched to a gene. The CDR3 spans 16 residues. The CDR3: CASSPFQREGWYEQYF. The CDR3 DNA follows: TGTGCCAGCTCACCTTTCCAGCGGGAGGGCTGGTACGAGCAGTACTTC.

CDR3 in DNA: TGTGCCAGTAGTATCCGACAGTATGATCAGCCCCAGCATTTT. Translating it yields CASSIRQYDQPQHF. The chain combines TRBV19 with TRBJ1-5; perhaps TRBD1 as D (5 bases). Trimming left V 3 bases short and J 5 bases short, with 11 bases between. Germline V gives CDR1 LNHDA, CDR2 SQIVND (reference sequence). This CDR3 has 14 amino acids.

The chain uses TRBV6-4 and TRBJ2-1; no clear D gene. CDR1 and CDR2 from the germline V gene are MRHNA and SNTAGT. The V end lost 5 bases, the J end lost 0 bases, and 11 bases lay between the germline ends. CDR3 length: 15 amino acids. The CDR3 loop is CASSLFSDSYNEQFF. The DNA for the CDR3 is TGTGCCAGCAGTCTCTTCTCGGACTCCTACAATGAGCAGTTCTTC.

V is TRBV5-6 and J is TRBJ1-2; 9 bases are shared with TRBD1. The germline gives CDR1 SGHDT, CDR2 YYEEEE. After removal of 4 bases from V and 5 bases from J, the junction contained 6 bases not matched to a gene. This CDR3 region has 14 residues. Written as DNA, the CDR3 is TGTGCCAGCAGCCGGGACAGGGTCAGATATGGCTACACCTTC. Its translation: CASSRDRVRYGYTF.